The rows below give T cell receptor beta chains drawn from one sample of a study of CD8 T cells in ankylosing spondylitis. TCRdb re-derived calls from the 5' RACE reads in MiXCR, one entry per CDR3 protein. This repertoire shows around 300,000 distinct CDR3 sequences, more than 9% found once; its top ten account for roughly a tenth. The sequenced sample consisted of blood, either unsorted or a sorted T cell fraction (not recorded which). The receptors were gathered from a female donor with ankylosing spondylitis or in good health (not recorded which). Both conserved end residues are part of each CDR3. A D gene is named only where the DNA matches it firmly. Only part of the rows carry a size: once, few, many, or a class if the clone is expanded.

CDR3 DNA: TGTGCCAGCAGCCGCCAGATTAGCGGAGCATACAATGAGCAGTTCTTC; CDR3 protein: CASSRQISGAYNEQFF; D gene: NA; clone size: many; J gene: TRBJ2-1; CDR3 length: 16; V gene: TRBV7-2
CDR3 DNA: TGTGCCAGCAGCTTGAGGCCAGAGGGCAATCAGCCCCAGCATTTT; CDR3 protein: CASSLRPEGNQPQHF; D gene: NA; clone size: many; J gene: TRBJ1-5; CDR3 length: 15; V gene: TRBV5-4
CDR3 DNA: TGTGCCAGCAGTCACTCCCTGGGTGAGCAGTACTTC; CDR3 protein: CASSHSLGEQYF; D gene: NA; clone size: many; J gene: TRBJ2-7; CDR3 length: 12; V gene: TRBV12-3/TRBV12-4
CDR3 DNA: TGCAGTGTCTCCCCCCCCGGGCGAAGGGGGAACACTGAAGCTTTCTTT; CDR3 protein: CSVSPPGRRGNTEAFF; D gene: NA; clone size: NA; J gene: TRBJ1-1; CDR3 length: 16; V gene: TRBV20-1
CDR3 DNA: TGCAGTGCTAGGCCCGATGGACAGGGGGCGGCGTTCTTC; CDR3 protein: CSARPDGQGAAFF; D gene: TRBD1; clone size: few; J gene: TRBJ2-1; CDR3 length: 13; V gene: TRBV20-1
CDR3 DNA: TGTGCCAGCGAATTTCCGGATGGCTACACCTTC; CDR3 protein: CASEFPDGYTF; D gene: NA; clone size: many; J gene: TRBJ1-2; CDR3 length: 11; V gene: TRBV5-6
CDR3 DNA: TGCGCCAGCAGCTCCTTAGCGGGGGGACCCAGCTCCTACAATGAGCAGTTCTTC; CDR3 protein: CASSSLAGGPSSYNEQFF; D gene: TRBD2; clone size: many; J gene: TRBJ2-1; CDR3 length: 18; V gene: TRBV5-1
CDR3 DNA: TGTGCCAGCACCACAGGGTCGAACACTGAAGCTTTCTTT; CDR3 protein: CASTTGSNTEAFF; D gene: NA; clone size: few; J gene: TRBJ1-1; CDR3 length: 13; V gene: TRBV2
CDR3 DNA: TGTGCCAGCAGCCCACGGGGCTCCTTCTCCACAGATACGCAGTATTTT; CDR3 protein: CASSPRGSFSTDTQYF; D gene: NA; clone size: many; J gene: TRBJ2-3; CDR3 length: 16; V gene: TRBV7-3
CDR3 DNA: TGCGCCAGCAGCTTGGGCGGGGGGGCCGACGAGCAGTACTTC; CDR3 protein: CASSLGGGADEQYF; D gene: TRBD2; clone size: many; J gene: TRBJ2-7; CDR3 length: 14; V gene: TRBV5-1
CDR3 DNA: TGCGCCAGCAGCTTCCCGAAGCGGGAGCTGGGGAATGAGCAGTTCTTC; CDR3 protein: CASSFPKRELGNEQFF; D gene: TRBD2; clone size: NA; J gene: TRBJ2-1; CDR3 length: 16; V gene: TRBV5-1
CDR3 DNA: TGCGCCAGCAGCCCAGCGGGCGGCAGGTCCTCCTATAATTCACCCCTCCACTTT; CDR3 protein: CASSPAGGRSSYNSPLHF; D gene: NA; clone size: many; J gene: TRBJ1-6; CDR3 length: 18; V gene: TRBV5-1
CDR3 DNA: TGTGCCAGCAGCCAAGCCACGGACAGATCCTATAATTCACCCCTCCACTTT; CDR3 protein: CASSQATDRSYNSPLHF; D gene: NA; clone size: many; J gene: TRBJ1-6; CDR3 length: 17; V gene: TRBV4-2
CDR3 DNA: TGCGCCAGCAGCTGGGGACAGGGTAAACCCTATGGCTACACCTTC; CDR3 protein: CASSWGQGKPYGYTF; D gene: TRBD1; clone size: many; J gene: TRBJ1-2; CDR3 length: 15; V gene: TRBV5-1
CDR3 DNA: TGCGCCAGCAGCTTTTCGCTAGCGGGACTCGAGCAGTTCTTC; CDR3 protein: CASSFSLAGLEQFF; D gene: TRBD2; clone size: many; J gene: TRBJ2-1; CDR3 length: 14; V gene: TRBV5-1
CDR3 DNA: TGTGCCAGCAGCCAAGTCCCAGGGATGAATGAGCAGTTCTTC; CDR3 protein: CASSQVPGMNEQFF; D gene: NA; clone size: few; J gene: TRBJ2-1; CDR3 length: 14; V gene: TRBV14
CDR3 DNA: TGTGCCAGCAGCCTTAGCGGGAGAAGTTCCGATACGCAGTATTTT; CDR3 protein: CASSLSGRSSDTQYF; D gene: TRBD2; clone size: once; J gene: TRBJ2-3; CDR3 length: 15; V gene: TRBV27
CDR3 DNA: TGCAGCGCATTGTGGGGCAAAACTGAAGCTTTCTTT; CDR3 protein: CSALWGKTEAFF; D gene: NA; clone size: many; J gene: TRBJ1-1; CDR3 length: 12; V gene: TRBV29-1
CDR3 DNA: TGTGCCAGCAGTTTTCCGGGACAGCTAGAGAACACTGAAGCTTTCTTT; CDR3 protein: CASSFPGQLENTEAFF; D gene: TRBD1; clone size: NA; J gene: TRBJ1-1; CDR3 length: 16; V gene: TRBV28